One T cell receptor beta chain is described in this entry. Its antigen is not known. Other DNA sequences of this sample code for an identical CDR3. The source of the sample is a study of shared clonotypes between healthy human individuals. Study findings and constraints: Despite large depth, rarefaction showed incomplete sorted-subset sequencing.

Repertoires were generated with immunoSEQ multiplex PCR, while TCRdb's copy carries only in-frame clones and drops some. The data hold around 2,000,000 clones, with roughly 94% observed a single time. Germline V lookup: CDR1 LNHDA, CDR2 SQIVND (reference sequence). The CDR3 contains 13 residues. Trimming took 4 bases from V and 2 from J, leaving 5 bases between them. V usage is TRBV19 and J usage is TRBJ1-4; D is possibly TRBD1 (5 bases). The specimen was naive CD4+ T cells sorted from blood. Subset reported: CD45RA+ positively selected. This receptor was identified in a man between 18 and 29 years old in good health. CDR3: CASSRGTNEKLFF. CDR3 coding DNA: TGTGCCAGTAGTAGGGGGACTAATGAAAAACTGTTTTTT. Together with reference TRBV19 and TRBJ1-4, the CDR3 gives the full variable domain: DGGITQSPKYLFRKEGQNVTLSCEQNLNHDAMYWYRQDPGQGLRLIYYSQIVNDFQKGDIAEGYSVSREKKESFPLTVTSAQKNPTAFYLCASSRGTNEKLFFGSGTQLSVL.